Listed below are T cell receptor beta chains from one sample, sequenced in a study of cytomegalovirus exposure and HLA in healthy donors. Generated by immunoSEQ multiplex PCR, the TCRdb table keeps only in-frame clones and is missing some. The sample comprises some 180,000 clones, roughly 90% of which are singletons, and 0.2% to 0.3% rests with the top ten. Sample: PBMCs. The source of these receptors is a girl under two years old in good health and CMV-seronegative. Each CDR3 is given with its conserved first and last residue.

CDR3aa,j_gene,v_gene
CASSARVGTEAFF,TRBJ1-1,TRBV5-1
CASSEAFYEQYF,TRBJ2-7,TRBV2
CASSPSSGEITDTQYF,TRBJ2-3,TRBV27
CASSLERRGETQYF,TRBJ2-5,TRBV27
CASSQEARDYEQFF,TRBJ2-1,TRBV4-3
CASSSGKSNQPQHF,TRBJ1-5,TRBV19
CASSVRDRNYEQYF,TRBJ2-7,TRBV9
CAGQAPSIMETQYF,TRBJ2-5,TRBV10-1
CASSTYRVTEAFF,TRBJ1-1,TRBV4-3
CSVVSLGSTEAFF,TRBJ1-1,TRBV29-1
CASSSRLNTGELFF,TRBJ2-2,TRBV19
CSVEKGGSGANVLTF,TRBJ2-6,TRBV29-1
CAWRGRPGQVRQETQYF,TRBJ2-5,TRBV30
CASSEAGLIGYTF,TRBJ1-2,TRBV6-1
CASSRTVTANTDTQYF,TRBJ2-3,TRBV27
CAAEEAGGREQYF,TRBJ2-7,TRBV6-1
CAWRRGGKTQYF,TRBJ2-5,TRBV30
CASSFQETQYF,TRBJ2-5,TRBV2
CASSVATSKETQYF,TRBJ2-5,TRBV9
CASSASGTLNEQFF,TRBJ2-1,TRBV2
CASSLQGAAGELFF,TRBJ2-2,TRBV6-5
CASGSLHYEQYF,.,TRBV12-5
CASSLASRFGEQYF,TRBJ2-7,TRBV5-6
CASSPVDTQYF,TRBJ2-3,TRBV7-2
CASSFDRADYGYTF,TRBJ1-2,TRBV7-9
CASGGLASNEQFF,TRBJ2-1,TRBV10-1
CATSAGVMNTEAFF,TRBJ1-1,TRBV15
CSVEDRSSSYNEQFF,TRBJ2-1,TRBV29-1
CASSSVGATYNEQFF,TRBJ2-1,TRBV7-3
CASSGQSLYGYTF,TRBJ1-2,TRBV27
CASNRGPNEQFF,TRBJ2-1,TRBV6-1
CASSNTGNTGELFF,TRBJ2-2,TRBV7-2
CASSTYWRGANVLTF,TRBJ2-6,TRBV5-7
CASRQGENQPQHF,TRBJ1-5,TRBV5-1